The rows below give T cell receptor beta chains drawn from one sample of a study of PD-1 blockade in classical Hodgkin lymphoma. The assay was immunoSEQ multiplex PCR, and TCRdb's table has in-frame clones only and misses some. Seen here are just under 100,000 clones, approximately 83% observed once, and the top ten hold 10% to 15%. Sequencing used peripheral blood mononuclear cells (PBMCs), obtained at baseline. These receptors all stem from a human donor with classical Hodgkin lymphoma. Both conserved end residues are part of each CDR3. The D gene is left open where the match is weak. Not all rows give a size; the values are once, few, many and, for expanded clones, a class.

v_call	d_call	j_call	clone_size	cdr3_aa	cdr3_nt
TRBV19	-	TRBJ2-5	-	CASSRDSETQYF	TGTGCCAGTAGTAGGGATTCGGAGACCCAGTACTTC
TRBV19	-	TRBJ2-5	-	CASSPQFAQETQYF	TGTGCCAGTAGCCCTCAGTTCGCCCAAGAGACCCAGTACTTC
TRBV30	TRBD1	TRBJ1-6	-	CAWSARTGPNSPLHF	TGTGCCTGGAGTGCCCGGACAGGCCCGAATTCACCCCTCCACTTT
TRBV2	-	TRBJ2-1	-	CASSHPQSRGNNEQFF	TGTGCCAGCAGTCACCCCCAGTCCCGGGGTAACAATGAGCAGTTCTTC
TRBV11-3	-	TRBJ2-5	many	CASSLGSRQYF	TGTGCCAGCAGCTTAGGTTCCCGTCAGTACTTC
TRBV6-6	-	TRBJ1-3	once	CASRGPGNTIYF	TGTGCCAGCAGGGGGCCTGGAAACACCATATATTTT
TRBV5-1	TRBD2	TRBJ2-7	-	CASSLASGSSYEQYF	TGCGCCAGCAGCTTGGCTAGCGGGAGCTCCTACGAGCAGTACTTC
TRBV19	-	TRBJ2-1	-	CASSPSRGGYNEQFF	TGTGCCAGTAGCCCATCGAGAGGGGGGTACAATGAGCAGTTCTTC
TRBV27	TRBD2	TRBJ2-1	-	CASRTLAVYNEQFF	TGTGCCAGCAGAACACTAGCGGTTTACAATGAGCAGTTCTTC
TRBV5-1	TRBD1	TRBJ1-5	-	CASSQGTGDQPQHF	TGCGCCAGCAGCCAGGGGACAGGGGATCAGCCCCAGCATTTT
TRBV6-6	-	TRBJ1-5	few	CASTNSNQPQHF	TGTGCCAGCACCAACTCCAATCAGCCCCAGCATTTT
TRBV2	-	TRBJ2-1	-	CASRIGTGAYNEQFF	TGTGCCAGCAGAATCGGGACGGGGGCCTACAATGAGCAGTTCTTC
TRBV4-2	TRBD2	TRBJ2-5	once	CASRTRLAGLETQYF	TGTGCCAGCAGGACTAGACTAGCGGGATTAGAGACCCAGTACTTC
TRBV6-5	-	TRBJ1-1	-	CASSLGTNTEAFF	TGTGCCAGCAGTCTCGGGACGAACACTGAAGCTTTCTTT
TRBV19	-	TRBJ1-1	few	CASSKWGRDTEAFF	TGTGCCAGTAGTAAGTGGGGCAGGGACACTGAAGCTTTCTTT
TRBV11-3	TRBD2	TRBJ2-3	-	CASSLGLSGSADTQYF	TGTGCCAGCAGCTTAGGTCTGAGCGGGAGCGCAGATACGCAGTATTTT
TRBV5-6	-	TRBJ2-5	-	CASSFQGAATQYF	TGTGCCAGCAGCTTTCAAGGAGCCGCAACCCAGTACTTC
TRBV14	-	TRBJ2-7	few	CASSQQTSYEQYF	TGTGCCAGCAGCCAACAGACTAGCTACGAGCAGTACTTC
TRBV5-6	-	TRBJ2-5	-	CASSLVARQETQYF	TGTGCCAGCAGCTTGGTCGCACGGCAAGAGACCCAGTACTTC
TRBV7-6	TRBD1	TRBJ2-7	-	CASSLTGAREQYF	TGTGCCAGCAGCCTGACAGGGGCGAGGGAGCAGTACTTC
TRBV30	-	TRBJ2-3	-	CAWRAHSGGSTDTQYF	TGTGCCTGGAGAGCTCACTCAGGGGGGAGCACAGATACGCAGTATTTT
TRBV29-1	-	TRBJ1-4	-	CSVVGLNEKLFF	TGCAGCGTTGTGGGCCTTAATGAAAAACTGTTTTTT
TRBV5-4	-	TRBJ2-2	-	CASSLLPTGGELFF	TGTGCCAGCAGCTTGTTGCCTACCGGCGGGGAGCTGTTTTTT
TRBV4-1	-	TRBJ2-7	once	CASSLRDELNYEQYF	TGCGCCAGCAGCCTCCGGGACGAGCTAAACTACGAGCAGTACTTC
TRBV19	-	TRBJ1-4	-	CASSMFSWKANEKLFF	TGTGCCAGTAGTATGTTTTCGTGGAAAGCTAATGAAAAACTGTTTTTT
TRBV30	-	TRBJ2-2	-	CAWSVHSGELFF	TGTGCCTGGAGTGTACACTCCGGGGAGCTGTTTTTT
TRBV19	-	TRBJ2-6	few	CASSSGEAGANVLTF	TGTGCCAGTAGTTCAGGGGAGGCGGGGGCCAACGTCCTGACTTTC
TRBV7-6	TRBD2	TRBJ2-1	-	CASSFRWDSGIDEQFF	TGTGCCAGCAGCTTCCGATGGGATAGCGGGATTGATGAGCAGTTCTTC
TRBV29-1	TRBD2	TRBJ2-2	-	CSVGNSGGGGGELFF	TGCAGCGTTGGCAATAGCGGGGGAGGTGGCGGGGAGCTGTTTTTT
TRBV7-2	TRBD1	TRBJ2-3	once	CASSSGTGADTQYF	TGTGCCAGCAGCTCTGGGACAGGGGCAGATACGCAGTATTTT
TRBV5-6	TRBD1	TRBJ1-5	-	CASSLGQGIEQPQHF	TGTGCCAGCAGCTTGGGACAGGGAATAGAGCAGCCCCAGCATTTT
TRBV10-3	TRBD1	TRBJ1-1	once	CAISESRQGMNTEAFF	TGTGCCATCAGTGAGTCAAGACAGGGAATGAACACTGAAGCTTTCTTT
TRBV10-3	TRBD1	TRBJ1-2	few	CAIRGIDRGRGGYTF	TGTGCCATCAGGGGGATTGACAGGGGTAGGGGCGGCTACACCTTC